This T cell receptor (beta chain) was identified during a study of T cell responses to AZD1222 COVID-19 vaccine. The method was immunoSEQ multiplex PCR; TCRdb's version includes in-frame clones alone and lacks a portion of them. This table holds some 140,000 clones, approximately 92% found once. In germline, CDR1 is SEHNR, CDR2 FQNEAQ (reference sequence). The CDR3 has 12 residues. The germline V and J ends were trimmed by 0 bases and 7 bases, with 6 bases remaining between them. The chain joins TRBV7-9 to TRBJ1-1, with D hard to call. Material: peripheral blood, obtained 28 days after the second AZD1222 dose. This receptor was obtained from an adult who received the AZD1222 COVID-19 vaccine. As DNA, the CDR3 is TGTGCCAGCAGCTTAGCTCGGCGTGAAGCTTTCTTT. Translation gives CASSLARREAFF.